This entry lists 23 T cell receptor beta chains sequenced from one sample in a study of T cells in Graves' hyperthyroidism and ophthalmopathy. Amplification yielded TCR beta CDR3 regions, with RNA transcripts as the source. HTBI primers drove first-round RT-PCR of the TCR CDR3. TCRdb fed the multiplex PCR reads into MiXCR, producing one record per CDR3 protein. The sample contains about 380,000 distinct CDR3 sequences, about 13% of which appear only once. Source material: blood. These receptors all stem from a man aged 25-45 years with Graves' hyperthyroidism that later progressed to Graves' ophthalmopathy.

This clonotype was observed many times. The chain employs TRBV7-2 and TRBJ2-5; 10 bases match TRBD2. CDR3 length: 15 amino acids. J lost 1 base, V lost 3 bases, and 2 bases had no gene match. Germline V CDR1 and CDR2: SGHTA, FQGNSA. The CDR3 DNA sequence: TGTGCCAGCAGCTTTCAGCGGGGGGGCCAAGAGACCCAGTACTTC. Its protein is CASSFQRGGQETQYF.

This clonotype showed up many times. The J gene is TRBJ2-5, the V gene TRBV7-2; 8 bases agree with TRBD2. The germline V gene has CDR1 SGHTA and CDR2 FQGNSA. This CDR3 contains 14 residues. V lost 4 bases to trimming and J lost 5 bases; unmatched junction nucleotides: 6. CDR3 nucleotide sequence: TGTGCCAGCAGCTCCCGGGGGGGCGGGGAGACCCAGTACTTC. As protein: CASSSRGGGETQYF.

The chain carries TRBV27 and TRBJ2-7; the match to TRBD2 covers 11 bases. Unmatched junction bases numbered 8, after V lost 6 bases and J lost 4 bases. CDR1 and CDR2 from the germline V gene are MNHEY and SMNVEV (reference sequence). The CDR3 is made up of 15 amino acids. The CDR3 is CASSPSTSGIYEQYF. The CDR3 nucleotides read TGTGCCAGCAGCCCGTCGACTAGCGGGATTTACGAGCAGTACTTC.

This clonotype appeared a few times. The DNA of the CDR3 is TGTGCCAGCACGTCTGACCTAGCGGGGGCGCACAATGAGCAGTTCTTC. Protein product: CASTSDLAGAHNEQFF. This chain links TRBV9 with TRBJ2-1; 10 bases agree with TRBD2. V lost 6 bases, J lost 5 bases, and 11 bases stayed unmatched. The CDR3 is 16 residues long. The germline V gene encodes CDR1 SGDLS and CDR2 YYNGEE. Full variable domain (remainder filled in from reference TRBV9 and TRBJ2-1): DSGVTQTPKHLITATGQRVTLRCSPRSGDLSVYWYQQSLDQGLQFLIQYYNGEERAKGNILERFSAQQFPDLHSELNLSSLELGDSALYFCASTSDLAGAHNEQFFGPGTRLTVL.

This clonotype showed up many times. V gene TRBV7-9 combines with J gene TRBJ2-3, with D tentatively TRBD1 (6 bases). V lost 4 bases and J 0 bases, leaving 14 bases between the germline ends. CDR1 is SEHNR and CDR2 is FQNEAQ in the germline V gene (reference sequence). The CDR3 is 16 amino acids. The CDR3 nucleotides read TGTGCCAGCAGCTCTGTCGGGACATCTAGCACAGATACGCAGTATTTT. Protein sequence: CASSSVGTSSTDTQYF.

The chain has TRBV5-1 and TRBJ1-6, with D unresolved. V was shortened by 4 bases and J by 0 bases, with 11 bases between the two germline ends. Looked up from germline, CDR1 is SGHRS and CDR2 is YFSETQ. This CDR3 is 16 amino acids long. CDR3 amino acids: CASSLGFSSYNSPLHF. CDR3 nucleotide sequence: TGCGCCAGCAGCCTGGGATTCAGCTCCTATAATTCACCCCTCCACTTT. The variable domain in full, with the rest retrieved from reference TRBV5-1 and TRBJ1-6, is KAGVTQTPRYLIKTRGQQVTLSCSPISGHRSVSWYQQTPGQGLQFLFEYFSETQRNKGNFPGRFSGRQFSNSRSEMNVSTLELGDSALYLCASSLGFSSYNSPLHFGNGTRLTVT.

This clonotype was counted once. The chain's CDR3 is CASSLGTGPSDLEQYF. The CDR3 coding sequence is TGTGCCAGCAGCTTAGGAACAGGGCCCTCCGATTTGGAGCAGTACTTC. The J gene is TRBJ2-7, the V gene TRBV7-6, with D possibly being TRBD1 (6 bases). The V end was cut by 1 base, the J end by 7 bases, with 20 bases between. Germline CDR1 SGHVS, CDR2 FNYEAQ. The CDR3 covers 16 residues.

This clonotype appeared many times. J is TRBJ1-3 and V is TRBV2; D remains unclear. The ends were cut back, 6 bases at V and 3 bases at J, with 15 bases in the middle. The CDR3 sequence is 15 residues long. Germline V CDR1 and CDR2: SNHLY, FYNNEI. The CDR3 region is CASRSTLLSGNTIYF. The CDR3 nucleotides are TGTGCCAGCAGATCGACCCTCCTGAGTGGAAACACCATATATTTT. Filled out from reference TRBV2 and TRBJ1-3, the complete variable domain reads EPEVTQTPSHQVTQMGQEVILRCVPISNHLYFYWYRQILGQKVEFLVSFYNNEISEKSEIFDDQFSVERPDGSNFTLKIRSTKLEDSAMYFCASRSTLLSGNTIYFGEGSWLTVV.

Many counts were recorded for this clonotype. The rearrangement uses TRBV18 and TRBJ2-3; perhaps TRBD1 as D (6 bases). The CDR3 runs 14 residues. CDR1 is KGHSH and CDR2 is LQKENI in the germline V gene. V was clipped by 4 bases and J by 0 bases, with 8 bases between them. The CDR3 loop is CASSQGHSTDTQYF. The CDR3, as DNA: TGTGCCAGCTCACAGGGACATAGCACAGATACGCAGTATTTT.

This clonotype was counted at least ten times. J is TRBJ1-1 and V is TRBV11-2; no definite D call. CDR3 length: 15 amino acids. The V and J ends lost 4 bases and 1 base respectively, with 13 bases between them. Per the germline V gene, CDR1 is SGHAT and CDR2 is FQNNGV. CDR3 residues: CASSSYRAPNTEAFF. Written as DNA, the CDR3 is TGTGCCAGCAGCTCGTACCGGGCCCCGAACACTGAAGCTTTCTTT.

This clonotype was detected only a few times. This sequence joins TRBV7-9 and TRBJ2-1; 10 positions match TRBD1. This CDR3 has 17 amino acids. Losses at the gene ends were 5 bases for V and 14 bases for J; bases not matched to a gene: 21. Germline CDR1 SEHNR, CDR2 FQNEAQ (reference sequence). The CDR3 sequence: CASSPPDRGRSSSSKFF. The CDR3 DNA reads TGTGCCAGCAGCCCCCCCGACAGGGGGCGAAGTTCGTCGAGTAAGTTCTTC.

The table lists this clonotype with many counts. The DNA of the CDR3 is TGCGCCAGCAGCTTGGACAGGGGAAGGGACTATGGCTACACCTTC. Translation: CASSLDRGRDYGYTF. V usage is TRBV5-1 and J usage is TRBJ1-2; 7 bases match TRBD1. With 0 bases clipped from V and 3 bases from J, the junction kept 5 bases outside the gene matches. The V gene's germline CDR1 is SGHRS and CDR2 YFSETQ. The CDR3 extends over 15 amino acids.

This clonotype was seen repeatedly, ten times or more. The rearrangement links TRBV29-1 to TRBJ2-1; D perhaps matches TRBD1 (6 bases). The germline gives CDR1 SQVTM, CDR2 ANQGSEA. This CDR3 is built from 16 residues. The V gene lost 0 bases and the J gene lost 3 bases, with 15 bases spanning the gap. The CDR3 nucleotides read TGCAGCGTTGAAGATGGTCAGGGGTGGTTCTACAATGAGCAGTTCTTC. This codes for CSVEDGQGWFYNEQFF.

This clonotype was detected many times. CDR3 DNA sequence: TGTGCCAGCAGGCCGGGACTAGCTATGGCCGGGGAGCTGTTTTTT. It specifies CASRPGLAMAGELFF. V and J are TRBV7-9 and TRBJ2-2, with 9 bases identical to TRBD2. After removal of 6 bases from V and 6 bases from J, the junction contained 8 bases not matched to a gene. The length of the CDR3 is 15 residues. Germline CDR1 is SEHNR and CDR2 is FQNEAQ (reference sequence).

Only a few counts were recorded for this clonotype. The chain is built from TRBV29-1 and TRBJ2-2; weak D call: TRBD1 (5 bases). CDR1 is SQVTM and CDR2 is ANQGSEA in the germline V gene. Trimming removed 4 bases from V and 4 bases from J, with 7 bases in between. This CDR3 contains 12 residues. DNA of the CDR3: TGCAGCGTTGGACAGCGCACCGGGGAGCTGTTTTTT. Protein: CSVGQRTGELFF.

Regarding this clonotype: A much more abundant neighbour one base away suggests this may be a read error. V gene TRBV3-1 combines with J gene TRBJ1-6; D unclear. Trimming removed 3 bases from V and 5 bases from J, with 2 bases in between. The CDR3 spans 12 residues. Germline V gene lookup returns CDR1 LGHDT and CDR2 YNNKEL (reference sequence). The CDR3 protein is CASSQDNSPLHF. The CDR3 DNA follows: TGTGCCAGCAGCCAGGATAATTCACCCCTCCACTTT.

The table lists this clonotype with many counts. The chain recombines TRBV12-3 or TRBV12-4 with TRBJ2-7, with 7 bases aligning to TRBD1. Unmatched junction bases numbered 6, after V lost 5 bases and J lost 2 bases. The CDR3 has 14 residues. CDR3 sequence: CASSARQGPYEQYF. Written as DNA, the CDR3 is TGTGCCAGCAGTGCGAGACAGGGCCCCTACGAGCAGTACTTC.

This clonotype appeared a few times. The J gene is TRBJ2-7, the V gene TRBV27; a possible D gene is TRBD1 (7 bases). Between the trimmed V and J ends, which lost 6 bases and 6 bases, there was a span of 15 bases. This CDR3 has 13 residues. Germline V gene data show CDR1 as MNHEY and CDR2 as SMNVEV (reference sequence). CDR3 sequence reads: CASRARGVLEQYF. For the CDR3, the DNA is TGTGCCAGCAGGGCCAGGGGGGTGCTCGAGCAGTACTTC.

The genes are TRBV10-3 and TRBJ2-2; D not certain. The germline gives CDR1 ENHRY, CDR2 SYGVKD. V lost 3 bases, J lost 1 base, and 12 bases lay in between. The CDR3 runs to 16 residues. The CDR3 reads CAISDLRSGNTGELFF. Written as DNA, the CDR3 is TGTGCCATCAGTGACCTCAGGTCCGGGAACACCGGGGAGCTGTTTTTT.

The V gene is TRBV20-1, the J gene TRBJ2-7, with D tentatively TRBD1 (6 bases). The germline V gene encodes CDR1 DFQATT and CDR2 SNEGSKA (reference sequence). V lost 0 bases, J lost 2 bases, and 14 bases lay in between. This CDR3 region has 15 residues. CDR3 amino acids: CSARDYLDRPYEQYF. In nucleotides, the CDR3 is TGCAGTGCTAGAGATTATTTGGACAGACCCTACGAGCAGTACTTC.

The V and J genes are TRBV6-1 and TRBJ1-5, with D possibly TRBD1 on 6 matching bases. The length of the CDR3 is 15 residues. Germline V gene data show CDR1 as MNHNS and CDR2 as SASEGT. The V gene lost 9 bases and the J gene lost 6 bases, with 21 bases spanning the gap. CDR3 residues: CASQRRAGGGQPQHF. CDR3 bases: TGTGCCAGTCAACGGAGGGCGGGAGGGGGTCAGCCCCAGCATTTT.

This clonotype was counted many times. In DNA form, the CDR3 reads TGTGCCAGCCGGTTCGGGGACAGGGTTACCGGGGAGCTGTTTTTT. It yields the protein CASRFGDRVTGELFF. The chain links TRBV6-1 to TRBJ2-2, with TRBD1 identical over 9 bases. Germline CDR1 reads MNHNS; CDR2 reads SASEGT. Trimming removed 8 bases from V and 5 bases from J; junction bases left unmatched: 9. This CDR3 has 15 amino acids.

This clonotype was seen ten or more times. The rearrangement uses TRBV9 and TRBJ1-1; a weak D match, TRBD1 (5 bases). Germline-derived CDR1 and CDR2 are SGDLS and YYNGEE. This CDR3 contains 15 residues. Trimming removed 0 bases at V and 6 bases at J, with 15 bases between. CDR3 nucleotides: TGTGCCAGCAGCGTAGACCGGGGCCCTAGGTCTGAAGCTTTCTTT. Translating gives CASSVDRGPRSEAFF.